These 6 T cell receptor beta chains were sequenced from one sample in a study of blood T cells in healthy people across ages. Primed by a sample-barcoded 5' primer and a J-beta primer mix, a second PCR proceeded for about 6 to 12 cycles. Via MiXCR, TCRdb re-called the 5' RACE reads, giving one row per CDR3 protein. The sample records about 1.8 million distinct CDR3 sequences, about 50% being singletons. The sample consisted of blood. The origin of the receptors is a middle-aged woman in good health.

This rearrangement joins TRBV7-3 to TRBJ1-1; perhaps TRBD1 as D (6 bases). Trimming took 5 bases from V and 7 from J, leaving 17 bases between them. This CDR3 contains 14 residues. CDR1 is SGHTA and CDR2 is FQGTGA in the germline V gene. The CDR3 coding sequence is TGTGCCAGCAGCCTAGGGGGTGGGCCCTATGAAGCTTTCTTT. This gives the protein CASSLGGGPYEAFF.

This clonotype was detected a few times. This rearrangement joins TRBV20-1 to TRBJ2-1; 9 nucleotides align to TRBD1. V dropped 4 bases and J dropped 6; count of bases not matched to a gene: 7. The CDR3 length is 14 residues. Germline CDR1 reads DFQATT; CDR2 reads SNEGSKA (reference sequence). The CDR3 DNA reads TGCAGTGCTACCCGGGACAGGGTGATCAATGAGCAGTTCTTC. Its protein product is CSATRDRVINEQFF.

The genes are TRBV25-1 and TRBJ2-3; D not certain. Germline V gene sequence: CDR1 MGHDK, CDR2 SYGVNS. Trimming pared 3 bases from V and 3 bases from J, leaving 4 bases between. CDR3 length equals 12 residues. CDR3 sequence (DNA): TGTGCCAGCAGTGATCGGACAGATACGCAGTATTTT. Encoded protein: CASSDRTDTQYF.

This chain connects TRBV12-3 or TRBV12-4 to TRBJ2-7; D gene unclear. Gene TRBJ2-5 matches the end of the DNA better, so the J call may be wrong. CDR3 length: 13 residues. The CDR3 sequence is CASSDLESGTQYF. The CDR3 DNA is TGTGCCAGCAGTGATCTAGAATCCGGGACCCAGTACTTC.

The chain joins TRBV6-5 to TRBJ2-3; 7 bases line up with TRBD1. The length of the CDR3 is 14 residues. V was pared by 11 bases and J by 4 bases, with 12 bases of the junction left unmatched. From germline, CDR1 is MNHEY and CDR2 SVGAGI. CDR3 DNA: TGTGCCGCCCAAAGAGGACAGGCCTCAGATACGCAGTATTTT. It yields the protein CAAQRGQASDTQYF.

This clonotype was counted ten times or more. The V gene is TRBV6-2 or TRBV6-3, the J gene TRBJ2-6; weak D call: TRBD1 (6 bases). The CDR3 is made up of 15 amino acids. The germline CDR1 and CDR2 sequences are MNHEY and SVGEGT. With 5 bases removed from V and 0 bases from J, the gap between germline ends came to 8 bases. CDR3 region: CASSRQVSGANVLTF. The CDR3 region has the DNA TGTGCCAGCAGTCGACAGGTCTCTGGGGCCAACGTCCTGACTTTC.